This TCR beta chain derives from a study of T cell repertoires in cytomegalovirus infection. J lost 6 bases, V lost 5 bases, and 5 bases had no gene match. This CDR3 region has 14 residues. MiXCR, run by TCRdb on the reads, gives a single entry per CDR3 protein. Here the sample spans hundreds of thousands of distinct CDR3 sequences, 22% being singletons. This clonotype was observed at least ten times. The antigen is undetermined. Study-level points and caveats: There were carriers of CMV plus the relevant HLA, and cumulative public TCR beta family frequency identified them.

This clonotype was obtained from a human donor in good health (CMV status not recorded). Some clones in this sample may be carry-over from other donors' samples. Sequenced material: CD8+ T cells from PBMCs. The chain carries TRBV12-3 or TRBV12-4 and TRBJ2-2; TRBD2 aligns across 8 bases. This chain's CDR3 is CASSVVSGAGELFF. CDR3 sequence (DNA): TGTGCCAGCAGTGTTGTTAGCGGGGCCGGGGAGCTGTTTTTT.